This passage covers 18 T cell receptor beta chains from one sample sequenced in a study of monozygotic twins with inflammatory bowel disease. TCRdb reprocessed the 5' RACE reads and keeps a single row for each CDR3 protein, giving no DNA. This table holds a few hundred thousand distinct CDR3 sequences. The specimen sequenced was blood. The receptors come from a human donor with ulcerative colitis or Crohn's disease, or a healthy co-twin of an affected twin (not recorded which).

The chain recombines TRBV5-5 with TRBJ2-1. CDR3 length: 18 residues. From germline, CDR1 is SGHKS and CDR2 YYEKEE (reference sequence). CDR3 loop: CASSLGYNLGSSYNEQFF.

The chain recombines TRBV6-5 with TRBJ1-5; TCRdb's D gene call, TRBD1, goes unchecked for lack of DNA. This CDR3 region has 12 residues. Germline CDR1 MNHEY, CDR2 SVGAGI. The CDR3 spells CAAHRVGQPQHF.

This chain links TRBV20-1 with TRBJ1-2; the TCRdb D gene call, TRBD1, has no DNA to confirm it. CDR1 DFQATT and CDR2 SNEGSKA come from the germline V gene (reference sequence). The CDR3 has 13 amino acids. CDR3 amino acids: CSARQGASNGYTF.

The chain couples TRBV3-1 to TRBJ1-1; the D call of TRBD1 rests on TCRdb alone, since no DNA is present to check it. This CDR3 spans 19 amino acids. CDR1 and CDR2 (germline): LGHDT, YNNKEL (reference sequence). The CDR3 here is CASSQESDLGQGMNTEAFF.

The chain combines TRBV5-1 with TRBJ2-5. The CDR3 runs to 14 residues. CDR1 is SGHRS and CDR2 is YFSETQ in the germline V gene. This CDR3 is CASSLLSYQETQYF.

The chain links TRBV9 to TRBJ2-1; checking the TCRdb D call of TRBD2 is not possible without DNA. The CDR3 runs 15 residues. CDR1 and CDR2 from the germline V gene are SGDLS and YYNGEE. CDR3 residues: CASSAQASGRNEQFF.

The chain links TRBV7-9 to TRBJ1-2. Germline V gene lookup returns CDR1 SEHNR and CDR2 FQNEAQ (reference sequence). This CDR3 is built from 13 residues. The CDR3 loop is CASSLAGEGGYTF.

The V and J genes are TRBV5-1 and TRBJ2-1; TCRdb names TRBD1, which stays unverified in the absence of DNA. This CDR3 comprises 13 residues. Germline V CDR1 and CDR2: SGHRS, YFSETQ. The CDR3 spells CATRDSHNNEQFF.

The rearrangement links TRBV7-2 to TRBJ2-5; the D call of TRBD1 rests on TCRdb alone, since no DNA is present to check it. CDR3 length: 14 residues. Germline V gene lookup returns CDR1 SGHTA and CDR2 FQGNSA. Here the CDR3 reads CASTLMRGEETQYF.

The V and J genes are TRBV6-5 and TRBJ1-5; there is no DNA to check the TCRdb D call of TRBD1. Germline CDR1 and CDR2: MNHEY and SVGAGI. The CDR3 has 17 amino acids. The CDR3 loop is CASSYVTGTGDNQPQHF.

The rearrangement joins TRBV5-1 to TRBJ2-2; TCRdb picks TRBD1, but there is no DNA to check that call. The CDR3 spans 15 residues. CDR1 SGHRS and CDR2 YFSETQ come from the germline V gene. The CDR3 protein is CASSPTSGTGGELIF.

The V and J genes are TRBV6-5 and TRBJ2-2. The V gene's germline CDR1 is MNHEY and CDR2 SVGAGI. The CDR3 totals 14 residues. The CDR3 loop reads CASSYRVPPGELFF.

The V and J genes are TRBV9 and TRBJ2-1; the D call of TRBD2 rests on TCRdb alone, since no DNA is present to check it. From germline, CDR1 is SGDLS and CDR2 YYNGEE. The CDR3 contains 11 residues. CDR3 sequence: CASSVGGEQFF.

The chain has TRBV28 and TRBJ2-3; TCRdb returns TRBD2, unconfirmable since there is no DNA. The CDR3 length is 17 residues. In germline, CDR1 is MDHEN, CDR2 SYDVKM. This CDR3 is CASSHPLAGGDTDTQYF.

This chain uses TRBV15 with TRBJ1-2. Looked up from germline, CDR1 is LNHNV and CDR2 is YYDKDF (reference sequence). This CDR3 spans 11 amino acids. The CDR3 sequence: CATSSSYGYTF.

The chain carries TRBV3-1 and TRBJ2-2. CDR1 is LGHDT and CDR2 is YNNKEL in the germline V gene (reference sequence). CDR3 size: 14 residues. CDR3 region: CASSQEPTTGELFF.

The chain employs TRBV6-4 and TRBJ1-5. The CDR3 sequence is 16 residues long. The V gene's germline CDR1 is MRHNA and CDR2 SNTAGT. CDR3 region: CASSDYPGTREQPQHF.

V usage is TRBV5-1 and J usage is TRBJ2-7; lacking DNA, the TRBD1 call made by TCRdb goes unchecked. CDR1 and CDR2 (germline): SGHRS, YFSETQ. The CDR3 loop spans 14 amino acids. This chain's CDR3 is CASSGRASGAEQYF. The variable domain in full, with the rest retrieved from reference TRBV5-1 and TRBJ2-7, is KAGVTQTPRYLIKTRGQQVTLSCSPISGHRSVSWYQQTPGQGLQFLFEYFSETQRNKGNFPGRFSGRQFSNSRSEMNVSTLELGDSALYLCASSGRASGAEQYFGPGTRLTVT.